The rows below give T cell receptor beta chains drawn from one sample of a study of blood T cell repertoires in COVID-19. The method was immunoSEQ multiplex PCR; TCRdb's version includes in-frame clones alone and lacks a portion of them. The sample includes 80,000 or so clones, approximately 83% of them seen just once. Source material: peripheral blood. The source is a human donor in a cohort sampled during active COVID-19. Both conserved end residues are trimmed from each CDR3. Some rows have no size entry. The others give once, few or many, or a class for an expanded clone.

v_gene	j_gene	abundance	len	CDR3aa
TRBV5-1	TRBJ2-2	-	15	ASSLRVGPLNTGELF
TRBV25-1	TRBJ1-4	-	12	ASTPRTGVEKLF
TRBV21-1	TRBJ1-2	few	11	ASSKGDSYGYT
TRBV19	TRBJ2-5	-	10	ASSPTGETQY
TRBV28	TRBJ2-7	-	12	ASRGQGAPYEQY
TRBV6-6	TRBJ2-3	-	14	ASSSPTSGGGDTQY
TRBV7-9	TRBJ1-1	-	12	ASSGRGANTEAF
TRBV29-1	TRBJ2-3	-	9	SAPRGDTQY
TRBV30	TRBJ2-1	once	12	ALGVSGGADEQF
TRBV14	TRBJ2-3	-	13	ASGMASGLTDTQY
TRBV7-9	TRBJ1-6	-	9	ASSSGGPLH
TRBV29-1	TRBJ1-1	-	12	SVGPGGIGTEAF
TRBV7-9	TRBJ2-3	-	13	ASSLEGGYTDTQY
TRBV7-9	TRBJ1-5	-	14	ASSSGRGGSNQPQH
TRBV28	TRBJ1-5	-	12	ASKRDRGNQPQH
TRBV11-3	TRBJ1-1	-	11	ASSLRTESEAF
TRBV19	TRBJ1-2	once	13	ASSIRGLISYGYT
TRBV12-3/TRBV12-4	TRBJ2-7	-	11	ASSFPPGTEQY
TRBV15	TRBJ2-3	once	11	ATRAGLTDTQY
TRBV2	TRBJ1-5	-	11	ASSVDRDQPQH
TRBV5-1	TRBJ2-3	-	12	ASSLGPYRDTQY
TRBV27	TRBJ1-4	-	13	ASSLYRGTNEKLF
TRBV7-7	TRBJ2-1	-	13	ASSLATSGKDEQF
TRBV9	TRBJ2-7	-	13	ASSPPEWDSHEQY
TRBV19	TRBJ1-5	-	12	ASSIPGANQPQH
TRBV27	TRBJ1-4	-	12	ASRWGGAGEKLF